This paragraph reports one T cell receptor (beta chain). This entry comes from a study of blood T cell repertoires in COVID-19. Germline V gives CDR1 SSHAT, CDR2 FNYEAQ (reference sequence). The V segment lost 5 bases and the J segment 5 bases; nucleotides outside the gene matches: 4. CDR3 size: 15 residues. Repertoires were generated with immunoSEQ multiplex PCR, while TCRdb's copy carries only in-frame clones and drops some. Of 200,000 to 250,000 clones listed, around 82% are singletons. This clonotype was obtained from a woman over 75 with acute or convalescent COVID-19. Material: peripheral blood. The chain joins TRBV7-7 to TRBJ2-1; TRBD2 matches at 12 bases. The CDR3 loop is CASSRRLAGDNEQFF. The CDR3, as DNA: TGTGCCAGCAGCCGCCGACTAGCGGGGGACAATGAGCAGTTCTTC.